This section outlines one T cell receptor (beta chain) sequence together with its context. Its antigen is not yet known. It has no much larger one-base neighbor in the sample; base qualities were not kept. The CDR3 measures 13 amino acids from cysteine to phenylalanine. The DNA shown is the 39-base CDR3, in frame from base 1. V sheds 4 bases and J sheds 4 bases, leaving 11 bases between their ends. CDR1 SGHRS and CDR2 YFSETQ were looked up in the germline V gene. Libraries were made using the immunoSEQ multiplex PCR assay. TCRdb took this table from immuneACCESS and kept in-frame rearrangements with V and J called. Such tables lack part of the clones; where checked against another copy, unresolved V genes explain under half of the gap, and the rest is unexplained. This sample gives some 130,000 clones in total; about 95% of them show up just once. Less than 0.55% of the sample comes from the top ten.

This sample was included in a study of T cell changes during pregnancy in multiple sclerosis (dated by TCRdb to between 2019 and 2020). About the full investigation: The study looked at changes in the T cell repertoire across pregnancy in women with multiple sclerosis.

The sequence derives from a female donor with multiple sclerosis, enrolled in a pregnancy study. Material: peripheral blood, obtained after pregnancy. The V and J genes are TRBV5-1 and TRBJ1-2, with the D gene not clear enough to name. The CDR3 region reads CASSRGDVYGYTF. At the DNA level, the sequence is TGCGCCAGCAGCCGCGGTGATGTCTATGGCTACACCTTC.